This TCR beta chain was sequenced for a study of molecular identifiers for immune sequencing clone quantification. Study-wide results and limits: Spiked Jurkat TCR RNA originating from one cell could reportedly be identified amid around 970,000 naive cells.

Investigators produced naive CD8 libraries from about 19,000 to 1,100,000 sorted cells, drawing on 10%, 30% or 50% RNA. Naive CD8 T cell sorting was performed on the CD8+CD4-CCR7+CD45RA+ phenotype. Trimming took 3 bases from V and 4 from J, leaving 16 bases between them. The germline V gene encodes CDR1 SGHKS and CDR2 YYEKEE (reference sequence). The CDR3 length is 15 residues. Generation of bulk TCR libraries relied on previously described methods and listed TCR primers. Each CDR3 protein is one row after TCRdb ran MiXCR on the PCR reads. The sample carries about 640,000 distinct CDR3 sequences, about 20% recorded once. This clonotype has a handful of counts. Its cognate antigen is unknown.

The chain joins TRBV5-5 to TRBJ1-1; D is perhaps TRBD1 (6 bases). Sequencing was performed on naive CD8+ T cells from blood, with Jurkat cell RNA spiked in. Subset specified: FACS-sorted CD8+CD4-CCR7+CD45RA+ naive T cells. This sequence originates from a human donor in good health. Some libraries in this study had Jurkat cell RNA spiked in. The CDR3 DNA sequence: TGTGCCAGCAGCTGGGGGACACCTGGAGTCACTGAAGCTTTCTTT. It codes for CASSWGTPGVTEAFF.